The 8 T cell receptor beta chains given below trace back to one sample, sequenced in a study of T cell responses to AZD1222 COVID-19 vaccine. Clones were read by immunoSEQ multiplex PCR, and TCRdb kept only the in-frame ones, dropping some. The sample holds 100,000 to 150,000 clones, about nine tenths seen once. The sample here was peripheral blood, taken 28 days after the second AZD1222 dose. The receptors come from an adult who received the AZD1222 COVID-19 vaccine.

The V call is TRBV21-1, the J call TRBJ2-7; the table assigns TRBD1, which was not confirmed against the DNA. TRBV21-1 is a listed pseudogene. The CDR3 runs to 16 residues. The CDR3: CASSKALTDRAYEQYV. DNA of the CDR3: TGTGCCAGCAGCAAAGCCCTTACGGACAGGGCTTACGAGCAGTACGTC.

This clone was detected once. The CDR3 protein is CASSPLTGSQQPQHF. CDR3 coding DNA: TGTGCCAGCAGTCCCCTGACAGGGTCGCAGCAGCCCCAGCATTTT. The chain has TRBV28 and TRBJ1-5; 7 bases fit TRBD1. CDR1 is MDHEN and CDR2 is SYDVKM in the germline V gene. V dropped 5 bases and J dropped 7; count of bases not matched to a gene: 11. This CDR3 has 15 amino acids.

J is TRBJ1-3 and V is TRBV7-9; TRBD1 matches 10 bases. CDR3 length: 16 amino acids. Germline values: CDR1 SEHNR, CDR2 FQNEAQ (reference sequence). The V and J ends lost 3 bases and 0 bases, in that order; junction bases with no gene match: 2. The CDR3 loop is CASSLDRGFSGNTIYF. The CDR3 region has the DNA TGTGCCAGCAGCTTGGACAGGGGGTTCTCTGGAAACACCATATATTTT.

Only one count was recorded for this clone. The rearrangement links TRBV7-6 to TRBJ2-1; maybe TRBD1 (5 bases). Germline CDR1 and CDR2: SGHVS and FNYEAQ. V was pared by 4 bases and J by 5 bases, with 18 bases between. CDR3 length equals 16 residues. The CDR3 DNA sequence: TGTGCCAGCAGCTCCCTCCCTGGGGCGGAGAACAATGAGCAGTTCTTC. Translated, it gives CASSSLPGAENNEQFF.

Regarding this clone: At one of its ends the junction is not consistent with the germline gene, which may arise from a read error. This CDR3 is CASTQDRASSYNEQFF. CDR3 in DNA: TGTGCCAGCACCCAAGATCGGGCTAGCTCCTACAATGAGCAGTTCTTC. V gene TRBV14 combines with J gene TRBJ2-1; no definite D call. This CDR3 is 16 amino acids long. CDR1 is SGHDN and CDR2 is FVKESK in the germline V gene.

This clone was seen a handful of times. DNA for the CDR3: TGCGCCAGCAGCACCTCCGGGACAGCGAATGAAAAACTGTTTTTT. Residues: CASSTSGTANEKLFF. The rearrangement joins TRBV5-1 to TRBJ1-4, with TRBD1 matching 7 bases. Germline V gene data show CDR1 as SGHRS and CDR2 as YFSETQ. V was clipped by 4 bases and J by 5 bases; unmatched bases: 8. The CDR3 extends over 15 amino acids.

The chain joins TRBV7-9 to TRBJ1-1; 11 bases match TRBD1. V trimming: 4 bases; J trimming: 1 base; junction bases outside the gene matches: 5. This CDR3 contains 16 residues. The germline gives CDR1 SEHNR, CDR2 FQNEAQ (reference sequence). The CDR3 loop reads CASSSRTGGANTEAFF. The CDR3 DNA is TGTGCCAGCAGCTCGCGGACAGGGGGCGCGAACACTGAAGCTTTCTTT.

This sequence joins TRBV9 and TRBJ1-2; D is possibly TRBD1 (5 bases). This CDR3 has 17 residues. Deletions cut 0 bases from V and 0 bases from J, with 15 bases between. CDR1 is SGDLS and CDR2 is YYNGEE in the germline V gene. The CDR3 loop reads CASSVDLRAPSNYGYTF. The CDR3 DNA is TGTGCCAGCAGCGTAGATCTCAGGGCCCCTTCTAACTATGGCTACACCTTC.